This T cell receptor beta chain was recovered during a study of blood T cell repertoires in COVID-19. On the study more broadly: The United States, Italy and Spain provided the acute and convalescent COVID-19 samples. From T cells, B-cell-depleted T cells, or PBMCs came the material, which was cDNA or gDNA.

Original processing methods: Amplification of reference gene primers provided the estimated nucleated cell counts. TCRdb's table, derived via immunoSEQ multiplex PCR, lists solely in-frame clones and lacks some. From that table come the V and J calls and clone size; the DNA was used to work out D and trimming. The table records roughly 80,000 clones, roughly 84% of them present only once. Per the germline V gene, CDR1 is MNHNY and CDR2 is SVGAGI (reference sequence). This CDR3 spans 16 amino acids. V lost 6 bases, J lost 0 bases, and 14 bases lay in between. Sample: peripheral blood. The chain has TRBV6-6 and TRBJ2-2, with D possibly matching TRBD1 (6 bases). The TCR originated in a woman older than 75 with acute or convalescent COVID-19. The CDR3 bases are TGTGCCAGCAGCCTTGACAGGAACACGAACACCGGGGAGCTGTTTTTT. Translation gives CASSLDRNTNTGELFF.